This T cell receptor beta chain was obtained from a study of T cells after yellow fever vaccination. On this clonotype itself: Its specificity is not known.

V was cut by 2 bases and J by 3 bases, with 9 bases left in between. CDR3 size: 13 residues. Germline CDR1 reads DFQATT; CDR2 reads SNEGSKA (reference sequence). Points from the study as a whole: Weaker, the secondary response had a peak occurring faster, on day 5 versus 15. The CD4 compartment and the CD8 compartment contained a small share of clonotypes in common. Bulk-population clonotypes that are abundant could appear as contaminants in FACS-sorted repertoires. Most clones from primary vaccination resurfaced after the booster (around 95% CD4, more than 75% CD8).

TCRdb reprocessed the 5' RACE reads via MiXCR and lists one record per CDR3 protein. This table holds approximately 550,000 distinct CDR3 sequences, roughly 21% found once. This receptor was identified in a man aged 25-45 years who received the YFV17D yellow fever vaccine. Here the sequenced sample was PBMCs, taken 15 days after the yellow fever booster vaccination. This chain links TRBV20-1 with TRBJ2-3, with a weak D call TRBD2 (6 bases). The CDR3 sequence: CSARMGRTDTQYF. The CDR3 nucleotides are TGCAGTGCTAGAATGGGGAGGACAGATACGCAGTATTTT.